This T cell receptor (beta chain) came from a study of identical twins. cDNA molecules carried unique molecular identifiers, and template switching added a universal primer site. TCRdb used MiXCR to reprocess the 5' RACE reads, holding one entry per CDR3 protein. In the table there are under 1 million distinct CDR3 sequences, 10% to 15% of which are singletons. This clonotype was picked up a small number of times. Germline CDR1 LNHDA, CDR2 SQIVND (reference sequence). The CDR3 contains 15 residues. The V end lost 7 bases, the J end lost 7 bases, and 17 bases lay between the germline ends. Healthy Caucasians were all of the donors. These same records also appear under a second study, on yellow fever vaccine responses in identical twins.

V is TRBV19 and J is TRBJ1-6, with TRBD1 as a possible D gene (6 bases). Input material: PBMCs. This sequence was found in a young woman in good health. Here the CDR3 reads CASTPGTSRNSPLHF. Here the CDR3 DNA reads TGTGCCAGTACTCCTGGGACATCACGGAATTCACCCCTCCACTTT.